This entry features one T cell receptor beta chain sequence. As handled by the study authors: By means of reference gene primer amplification, nucleated cell counts were estimated. Clones were read by immunoSEQ multiplex PCR, and TCRdb kept only the in-frame ones, dropping some. D and trimming come from the DNA, and the V and J calls and clone size come from that table. Here the sample spans 490,000 or so clones, approximately 87% being singletons. Recovery among Cohort 3 donors was established by two negative PCRs, clearance, or symptom resolution. These data belong to a study of blood T cell repertoires in COVID-19. Looking at the study overall: PBMCs, B-cell-depleted T cells, or T cells provided the cDNA or gDNA that made up the material.

Germline V gene data show CDR1 as SGHAT and CDR2 as FQNNGV. The V and J ends lost 0 bases and 5 bases, in that order; junction bases with no gene match: 6. CDR3 length: 16 residues. Sample: PBMCs or T cells enriched from blood (not recorded which). This sequence originates from a middle-aged woman who had recovered from COVID-19. The chain links TRBV11-2 to TRBJ1-1; 10 bases align to TRBD1. The CDR3 protein is CASSLDVDRGPTEAFF. DNA of the CDR3: TGTGCCAGCAGCTTAGACGTCGACAGGGGGCCGACTGAAGCTTTCTTT.